Below, 5 T cell receptor beta chains from the same sample are listed, as sequenced in a study of shared clonotypes between healthy human individuals. Assay: immunoSEQ multiplex PCR; the TCRdb copy retains only in-frame clones and omits some. Among about 2,500,000 clones listed, around nine tenths were seen once. The specimen sequenced was naive CD4+ T cells sorted from blood. Subset defined: CD45RA+ positively selected. The receptors were gathered from a man aged 18 to 29 in good health.

The chain's CDR3 is CAVRGGADTEAFF. For the CDR3, the DNA is TGTGCCGTGCGGGGGGGCGCGGACACTGAAGCTTTCTTT. V usage is TRBV6-6 and J usage is TRBJ1-1; D possibly corresponds to TRBD1 (6 bases). The V gene's germline CDR1 is MNHNY and CDR2 SVGAGI (reference sequence). The V end lost 11 bases, the J end lost 3 bases, and 16 bases lay between the germline ends. CDR3 size: 13 residues.

This chain uses TRBV6-1 with TRBJ2-5; 9 bases agree with TRBD2. Germline V gene lookup returns CDR1 MNHNS and CDR2 SASEGT. Germline trimming cut 6 bases from V and 5 bases from J; bases unmatched to any gene: 10. This CDR3 contains 15 residues. CDR3: CASSPEGAGGETQYF. Written as DNA, the CDR3 is TGTGCCAGCAGCCCAGAAGGGGCGGGGGGGGAGACCCAGTACTTC.

In the case of this clone: Other DNA sequences of this sample code for an identical CDR3. The rearrangement joins TRBV6-5 to TRBJ1-1; 7 positions match TRBD1. The CDR3 loop spans 15 amino acids. The germline CDR1 and CDR2 sequences are MNHEY and SVGAGI. The J segment lost 2 bases and the V segment lost 0 bases, leaving 3 bases of the junction unmatched. The CDR3 loop reads CASSYSTGRNTEAFF. The CDR3 nucleotides read TGTGCCAGCAGTTACTCGACAGGGAGAAACACTGAAGCTTTCTTT.

This chain links TRBV5-1 with TRBJ2-3, with 11 bases lining up with TRBD2. CDR3 size: 18 residues. With V trimmed by 0 bases and J by 0 bases, 6 bases remained unmatched. Germline CDR1 is SGHRS and CDR2 is YFSETQ. In nucleotides, the CDR3 is TGCGCCAGCAGCTTGGGCCGACTAGCGGGAACTAGCACAGATACGCAGTATTTT. It yields the protein CASSLGRLAGTSTDTQYF.

The chain has TRBV27 and TRBJ2-1; TRBD2 matches 15 bases. J was trimmed by 5 bases and V by 5 bases; bases with no gene match: 4. The germline CDR1 and CDR2 sequences are MNHEY and SMNVEV (reference sequence). CDR3 length: 16 residues. CDR3 sequence: CASSTGLAGGNNEQFF. CDR3 in DNA: TGTGCCAGCAGTACGGGACTAGCGGGAGGAAACAATGAGCAGTTCTTC.